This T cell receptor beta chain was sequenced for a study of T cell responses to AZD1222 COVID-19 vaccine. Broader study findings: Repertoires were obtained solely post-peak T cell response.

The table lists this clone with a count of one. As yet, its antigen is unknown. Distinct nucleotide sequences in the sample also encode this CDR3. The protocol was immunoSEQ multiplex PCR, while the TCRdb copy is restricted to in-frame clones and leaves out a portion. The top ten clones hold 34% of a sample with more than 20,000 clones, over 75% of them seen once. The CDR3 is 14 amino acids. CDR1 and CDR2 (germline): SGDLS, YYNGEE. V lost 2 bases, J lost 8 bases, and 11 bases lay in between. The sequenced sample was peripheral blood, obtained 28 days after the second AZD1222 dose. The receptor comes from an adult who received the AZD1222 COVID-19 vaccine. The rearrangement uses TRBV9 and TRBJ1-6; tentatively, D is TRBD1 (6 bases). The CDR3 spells CASSVRGQDSPLHF. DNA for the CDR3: TGTGCCAGCAGCGTCAGGGGTCAGGATTCACCCCTCCACTTT.